These 21 T cell receptor beta chains share one sample of origin, sequenced in a study of blood T cell repertoires in COVID-19. Only in-frame clones appear in the TCRdb table, and some are missing; sequencing was by immunoSEQ multiplex PCR. Here the sample spans hundreds of thousands of clones, approximately 88% being singletons. Sequencing was carried out using PBMCs or T cells enriched from blood (not recorded which). The receptors derive from a woman aged 35 to 49 who had recovered from COVID-19.

This clone was seen repeatedly, ten times or more. The chain joins TRBV5-1 to TRBJ1-1; 9 bases line up with TRBD1. Germline V gene sequence: CDR1 SGHRS, CDR2 YFSETQ. The CDR3 sequence is 17 residues long. J gave up 10 bases and V 7 bases, and 23 bases lay outside the gene matches. Here the CDR3 reads CASHLSEGQGAGSAAFF. In DNA, the CDR3 is TGCGCCAGCCATCTATCCGAGGGACAGGGAGCGGGGTCGGCAGCTTTCTTT.

The chain employs TRBV28 and TRBJ2-7; a possible D gene is TRBD1 (6 bases). The ends were cut back, 7 bases at V and 3 bases at J, with 10 bases in the middle. The CDR3 is 12 residues long. The germline V gene has CDR1 MDHEN and CDR2 SYDVKM. CDR3 nucleotide sequence: TGTGCCAGCAACAAACAGGGCTACGAGCAGTACTTC. Amino acids: CASNKQGYEQYF.

The gene calls are TRBV4-3 and TRBJ2-1; 8 positions agree with TRBD2. CDR1 and CDR2 from the germline V gene are LGHNA and YSLEER. V shed 3 bases, J shed 1 base, and the junction held 2 bases outside the gene matches. The CDR3 spans 15 residues. CDR3 amino acids: CASSQIAGSYNEQFF. The CDR3 nucleotides are TGCGCCAGCAGCCAGATAGCGGGATCCTACAATGAGCAGTTCTTC.

The chain is built from TRBV21-1 and TRBJ2-7; the tabulated D call, TRBD1, remains unverified against the DNA. TRBV21-1 is classified as a pseudogene. The CDR3 contains 16 residues. CDR3: CASSKERTPACYEQYF. The CDR3 DNA is TGTGCCAGCAGCAAAGAGAGGACACCGGCCTGTTACGAGCAGTACTTC.

The chain recombines TRBV4-1 with TRBJ2-5; 7 bases match TRBD2. The germline V gene has CDR1 MGHRA and CDR2 YSYEKL. V gave up 4 bases and J gave up 2 bases; unmatched junction bases: 10. CDR3 length equals 16 residues. In DNA form, the CDR3 reads TGCGCCAGCAGCCTGGGGTGGAGCGGGACTCAAGAGACCCAGTACTTC. Its translation is CASSLGWSGTQETQYF.

The chain combines TRBV11-2 with TRBJ2-1, with 9 nucleotides matching TRBD2. The ends lost 5 bases at V and 6 bases at J; junction bases unmatched: 8. The germline gives CDR1 SGHAT, CDR2 FQNNGV. The CDR3 consists of 15 residues. CDR3 bases: TGTGCCAGCAGCCGCCTGGCGGGGGGGCTCAATGAGCAGTTCTTC. This encodes CASSRLAGGLNEQFF. Variable domain in full (rest from reference TRBV11-2 and TRBJ2-1): EAGVAQSPRYKIIEKRQSVAFWCNPISGHATLYWYQQILGQGPKLLIQFQNNGVVDDSQLPKDRFSAERLKGVDSTLKIQPAKLEDSAVYLCASSRLAGGLNEQFFGPGTRLTVL.

The V gene is TRBV19, the J gene TRBJ1-3; D remains unclear. The CDR3 runs to 14 residues. V was clipped by 6 bases and J by 0 bases, with 9 bases between them. Germline V gene data show CDR1 as LNHDA and CDR2 as SQIVND (reference sequence). CDR3 bases: TGTGCCAGTAGCGCGTCCTTCTCTGGAAACACCATATATTTT. Residues: CASSASFSGNTIYF.

Only a few counts were recorded for this clone. The V and J genes are TRBV5-8 and TRBJ1-3, with TRBD1 matching 7 bases. V trimming: 2 bases; J trimming: 3 bases; junction bases outside the gene matches: 5. The CDR3 length is 15 residues. Germline CDR1 reads SGHTS; CDR2 reads YDEGEE. Here the CDR3 DNA reads TGTGCCAGCAGCTTCAACAGGGGAATTGGAAACACCATATATTTT. This translates into CASSFNRGIGNTIYF.

This clone appeared a single time. V usage is TRBV5-4 and J usage is TRBJ1-1; TRBD1 agrees at 7 bases. The CDR3 loop spans 14 amino acids. V shed 4 bases and J 4 bases; nucleotides not matched to a gene: 7. CDR1 SGHNT and CDR2 YYREEE come from the germline V gene (reference sequence). CDR3 in amino acids: CASSVGQPLTEAFF. The CDR3 DNA sequence: TGTGCCAGCAGCGTGGGACAGCCCCTCACTGAAGCTTTCTTT.

The chain recombines TRBV7-2 with TRBJ2-1, with 15 bases lining up with TRBD2. CDR1 SGHTA and CDR2 FQGNSA come from the germline V gene. Trimming took 5 bases from V and 8 from J; bases not matched to a gene: 4. The CDR3 runs to 15 residues. The CDR3 protein is CASSPGLAGGHEQFF. The CDR3 nucleotides are TGTGCCAGCAGCCCCGGACTAGCGGGAGGGCATGAGCAGTTCTTC.

The chain links TRBV5-6 to TRBJ2-2; a possible D gene is TRBD2 (6 bases). The CDR3 extends over 16 amino acids. Trimming took off 4 bases at V and 1 base at J, with 14 bases between the two ends. Looked up from germline, CDR1 is SGHDT and CDR2 is YYEEEE. This CDR3 is CASSEAGTGNTGELFF. The CDR3 bases are TGTGCCAGCAGCGAAGCCGGGACTGGGAACACCGGGGAGCTGTTTTTT.

The J gene is TRBJ1-1, the V gene TRBV6-2 or TRBV6-3; D not certain. CDR1 MNHEY and CDR2 SVGEGT come from the germline V gene. This CDR3 comprises 14 residues. With 1 base removed from V and 1 base from J, the gap between germline ends came to 7 bases. CDR3 DNA: TGTGCCAGCAGTTACTTCACAGCGAACACTGAAGCTTTCTTT. It translates to CASSYFTANTEAFF.

The V gene is TRBV23-1, the J gene TRBJ1-5, with D unclear. Being an ORF, TRBV23-1 has a function that is uncertain. V was cut by 3 bases and J by 4 bases, with 13 bases left in between. The CDR3 runs 15 residues. In DNA form, the CDR3 reads TGCGCCAGCAGTCACCCAGGTGATAGTAATCAGCCCCAGCATTTT. As protein: CASSHPGDSNQPQHF.

V and J are TRBV5-3 and TRBJ2-7; no definite D call. TRBV5-3 carries the ORF label, with uncertain function. The germline V and J ends were trimmed by 6 bases and 3 bases, with 16 bases remaining between them. CDR3 size: 14 residues. The CDR3 bases are TGTGCCAGAACCCCGCCGGTAACCGGCTACGAGCAGTACTTC. This sequence encodes CARTPPVTGYEQYF.

DNA for the CDR3: TGTGCCAGCAGCAAACAGGGGGCCCGCCAGGAGACCCAGTACTTC. Residues: CASSKQGARQETQYF. The chain employs TRBV7-8 and TRBJ2-5; 9 bases fit TRBD1. V lost 5 bases to trimming and J lost 5 bases; unmatched junction nucleotides: 9. Germline CDR1 is SGHVS and CDR2 is FQNEAQ. CDR3 size: 15 residues.

This chain links TRBV24-1 with TRBJ1-2; perhaps TRBD1 as D (5 bases). This CDR3 is built from 15 residues. The V end lost 2 bases, the J end lost 3 bases, and 12 bases lay between the germline ends. Germline loops: CDR1 KGHDR, CDR2 SFDVKD. The DNA of the CDR3 is TGTGCCACCAGTGATTCCTATGGGGGGGACTATGGCTACACCTTC. This codes for CATSDSYGGDYGYTF.

This chain uses TRBV20-1 with TRBJ1-5; D gene uncertain. This CDR3 is 9 amino acids long. The germline V gene encodes CDR1 DFQATT and CDR2 SNEGSKA (reference sequence). CDR3 residues: CSAGQPQHF. The CDR3 nucleotides are TGCAGCGCGGGTCAGCCCCAGCATTTT.

The chain carries TRBV9 and TRBJ2-7; tentatively, D is TRBD1 (5 bases). V was clipped by 2 bases and J by 5 bases, with 17 bases between them. CDR1 is SGDLS, CDR2 YYNGEE, per germline. The CDR3 runs to 15 residues. CDR3 DNA: TGTGCCAGCAGCGTTACCGTTGGGGCCAGCGACGAGCAGTACTTC. This translates into CASSVTVGASDEQYF. Variable domain in full (rest from reference TRBV9 and TRBJ2-7): DSGVTQTPKHLITATGQRVTLRCSPRSGDLSVYWYQQSLDQGLQFLIQYYNGEERAKGNILERFSAQQFPDLHSELNLSSLELGDSALYFCASSVTVGASDEQYFGPGTRLTVT.

This rearrangement joins TRBV28 to TRBJ1-3; D uncertain. The germline V gene encodes CDR1 MDHEN and CDR2 SYDVKM. This CDR3 contains 15 residues. Between the trimmed V and J ends, which lost 2 bases and 1 base, there was a span of 9 bases. CDR3 region: CASSLDGVSGNTIYF. DNA for the CDR3: TGTGCCAGCAGTTTAGACGGGGTATCTGGAAACACCATATATTTT.

Of note for this clone: The junction shows a germline mismatch at one end, possibly a read error. J is TRBJ2-7 and V is TRBV7-2; 9 bases fit TRBD2. Germline V gene lookup returns CDR1 SGHTA and CDR2 FQGNSA. The CDR3 length is 12 residues. Written as DNA, the CDR3 is TGTGCCAGCAGCCTAGCGGGACTCGAGCAGTACTTC. Its translation is CASSLAGLEQYF.

The chain joins TRBV25-1 to TRBJ2-5, with D possibly being TRBD2 (5 bases). Per germline, CDR1 MGHDK and CDR2 SYGVNS. The CDR3 spans 14 residues. The ends were cut back, 2 bases at V and 5 bases at J, with 12 bases in the middle. CDR3 region: CASSERRGWETQYF. Written as DNA, the CDR3 is TGTGCCAGCAGTGAACGCCGGGGATGGGAGACCCAGTACTTC. Based on the CDR3 plus reference TRBV25-1 and TRBJ2-5, the full variable domain is EADIYQTPRYLVIGTGKKITLECSQTMGHDKMYWYQQDPGMELHLIHYSYGVNSTEKGDLSSESTVSRIRTEHFPLTLESARPSHTSQYLCASSERRGWETQYFGPGTRLLVL.